The next 18 T cell receptor beta chains were all read from a single sample in a study of cytomegalovirus exposure and HLA in healthy donors. The primer mix had 60 Vbeta and 13 Jbeta primers. Sequencing used immunoSEQ multiplex PCR; TCRdb keeps in-frame clones, though not all of them. This sample carries more than 110,000 clones, 73% of them seen once, and the ten largest clones take about 1.2%. The sample comprised PBMCs. These receptors came from a woman aged 40 to 49 in good health and CMV-seronegative.

The chain joins TRBV14 to TRBJ1-1; weak D call: TRBD1 (5 bases). Germline assignment: CDR1 SGHDN and CDR2 FVKESK. The CDR3 is 18 residues long. V was cut by 4 bases and J by 5 bases, with 26 bases left in between. In DNA, the CDR3 is TGTGCCAGCAGCCCGAAATACTTTACCGGGGGGAAGGGGACTGAAGCTTTCTTT. Its translation: CASSPKYFTGGKGTEAFF.

The gene calls are TRBV7-2 and TRBJ1-4; no definite D call. This CDR3 is 15 amino acids long. Trimming removed 3 bases at V and 1 base at J, with 9 bases between. Germline CDR1 and CDR2: SGHTA and FQGNSA. As DNA, the CDR3 is TGTGCCAGCAGCTTCCAATCGGGAACTAATGAAAAACTGTTTTTT. This codes for CASSFQSGTNEKLFF.

V usage is TRBV6-1 and J usage is TRBJ2-5; the D gene is possibly TRBD2 (6 bases). V lost 1 base and J 2 bases, leaving 11 bases between the germline ends. The V gene's germline CDR1 is MNHNS and CDR2 SASEGT. The length of the CDR3 is 15 residues. DNA for the CDR3: TGTGCCAGCAGTGAAGGGGCGGGGTGGCAAGAGACCCAGTACTTC. Protein product: CASSEGAGWQETQYF.

This clone showed up just a few times. This chain uses TRBV27 with TRBJ1-3; a possible D gene is TRBD1 (6 bases). The CDR3 has 14 amino acids. V was cut by 4 bases and J by 0 bases, with 7 bases left in between. In germline, CDR1 is MNHEY, CDR2 SMNVEV (reference sequence). The CDR3 is CASSSQGSGNTIYF. The CDR3 DNA reads TGTGCCAGCAGTTCACAGGGCTCTGGAAACACCATATATTTT.

V and J are TRBV4-3 and TRBJ2-1; 8 nucleotides agree with TRBD1. J was trimmed by 11 bases and V by 1 base; bases with no gene match: 10. Germline V gene data show CDR1 as LGHNA and CDR2 as YSLEER. This CDR3 is built from 15 residues. The CDR3 loop is CASSQGSQGAGKQFF. CDR3 sequence (DNA): TGCGCCAGCAGCCAAGGTAGTCAGGGGGCCGGAAAGCAGTTCTTC.

This clone was observed once. The gene calls are TRBV5-1 and TRBJ2-1; 13 bases are a match to TRBD2. The germline CDR1 and CDR2 sequences are SGHRS and YFSETQ. The junction had 7 bases not matched to a gene; V was cut back by 6 bases and J by 4 bases. This CDR3 region has 16 residues. CDR3 region: CASMRTSGGEYNEQFF. The CDR3, as DNA: TGCGCCAGCATGAGAACTAGCGGGGGGGAATACAATGAGCAGTTCTTC.

This clone was picked up one time. This CDR3 is also generated by other DNA sequences in the sample. V usage is TRBV20-1 and J usage is TRBJ1-1; 7 nucleotides agree with TRBD1. Germline-derived CDR1 and CDR2 are DFQATT and SNEGSKA (reference sequence). CDR3 length equals 11 residues. V gave up 3 bases and J gave up 6 bases; unmatched junction bases: 1. CDR3 DNA: TGCAGTGCTAGCAGGGGGTCTGAAGCTTTCTTT. It encodes CSASRGSEAFF.

CDR3 sequence: CASSIWEGHQPQHF. The CDR3 DNA reads as TGTGCCAGTAGTATCTGGGAGGGGCATCAGCCCCAGCATTTT. The V gene is TRBV19, the J gene TRBJ1-5; possibly TRBD1 for D (5 bases). In germline, CDR1 is LNHDA, CDR2 SQIVND (reference sequence). The CDR3 has 14 residues. Trimming pared 3 bases from V and 5 bases from J, leaving 11 bases between. Complete variable domain (other parts from reference TRBV19 and TRBJ1-5): DGGITQSPKYLFRKEGQNVTLSCEQNLNHDAMYWYRQDPGQGLRLIYYSQIVNDFQKGDIAEGYSVSREKKESFPLTVTSAQKNPTAFYLCASSIWEGHQPQHFGDGTRLSIL.

The chain has TRBV19 and TRBJ1-5; D not certain. V dropped 7 bases and J dropped 4 bases, with 11 bases sitting between them. The CDR3 contains 13 residues. Germline assignment: CDR1 LNHDA and CDR2 SQIVND (reference sequence). CDR3: CASTMAFNQPQHF. In DNA form, the CDR3 reads TGTGCCAGTACCATGGCCTTTAATCAGCCCCAGCATTTT.

This chain links TRBV4-3 with TRBJ2-3; D is perhaps TRBD2 (5 bases). The length of the CDR3 is 15 residues. CDR1 is LGHNA, CDR2 YSLEER, per germline. Trimming took 1 base from V and 2 from J, leaving 10 bases between them. The CDR3 here is CASSQADSATDTQYF. DNA of the CDR3: TGCGCCAGCAGCCAAGCGGATAGCGCCACAGATACGCAGTATTTT.

This sequence joins TRBV19 and TRBJ1-5; 8 bases line up with TRBD1. This CDR3 is 15 amino acids long. V shed 6 bases, J shed 2 bases, and the junction held 6 bases outside the gene matches. Germline loops: CDR1 LNHDA, CDR2 SQIVND (reference sequence). The chain's CDR3 is CASSIQGGGNQPQHF. As DNA, the CDR3 is TGTGCCAGTAGCATACAGGGGGGAGGCAATCAGCCCCAGCATTTT.

The rearrangement links TRBV25-1 to TRBJ1-2, with D possibly being TRBD1 (5 bases). Germline V lookup: CDR1 MGHDK, CDR2 SYGVNS. This CDR3 region has 14 residues. V shed 2 bases and J shed 4 bases, with 11 bases lying between them. The CDR3 reads CASSEGGMSYGYTF. The CDR3 bases are TGTGCCAGCAGTGAAGGGGGGATGAGCTATGGCTACACCTTC.

This clone was counted a few times. V gene TRBV6-4 combines with J gene TRBJ2-1; TRBD1 might be the D (5 bases). The CDR3 runs to 15 residues. Trimming shortened V by 6 bases and J by 0 bases, and 12 bases separated the two germline ends. CDR1 is MRHNA, CDR2 SNTAGT, per germline. The CDR3 loop is CASSQDIYSYNEQFF. The CDR3, as DNA: TGTGCCAGCAGCCAGGACATTTACTCCTACAATGAGCAGTTCTTC.

This chain uses TRBV4-1 with TRBJ1-6, with no clear D. The CDR3 length is 13 residues. Between the trimmed V and J ends, which lost 0 bases and 9 bases, there was a span of 6 bases. The germline CDR1 and CDR2 sequences are MGHRA and YSYEKL. CDR3 region: CASSQESGSPLHF. CDR3 DNA: TGCGCCAGCAGCCAAGAATCGGGTTCACCCCTCCACTTT.

The J gene is TRBJ2-2, the V gene TRBV19; TRBD1 matches 12 bases. There are 14 residues in the CDR3. From germline, CDR1 is LNHDA and CDR2 SQIVND (reference sequence). The CDR3 spells CAAKGQGALRELFF. CDR3 nucleotide sequence: TGTGCTGCAAAGGGACAGGGGGCGTTACGGGAGCTGTTTTTT. The complete variable domain, with remaining parts taken from reference TRBV19 and TRBJ2-2, reads DGGITQSPKYLFRKEGQNVTLSCEQNLNHDAMYWYRQDPGQGLRLIYYSQIVNDFQKGDIAEGYSVSREKKESFPLTVTSAQKNPTAFYLCAAKGQGALRELFFGEGSRLTVL.

This chain connects TRBV7-9 to TRBJ1-1; possible D gene TRBD1, 5 bases. Deletions cut 9 bases from V and 3 bases from J, with 14 bases between. Germline CDR1 and CDR2: SEHNR and FQNEAQ (reference sequence). The CDR3 extends over 13 amino acids. CDR3 residues: CASTGQIHTEAFF. The DNA for the CDR3 is TGTGCCAGTACTGGACAAATTCACACTGAAGCTTTCTTT.

The gene calls are TRBV28 and TRBJ2-3, with 11 bases that match TRBD2. Germline V gives CDR1 MDHEN, CDR2 SYDVKM. CDR3 length equals 17 residues. V was pared by 1 base and J by 0 bases, with 3 bases of the junction left unmatched. In nucleotides, the CDR3 is TGTGCCAGCAGTTTATCGACTAGCGGGGCTAGCACAGATACGCAGTATTTT. Encoded protein: CASSLSTSGASTDTQYF.

The rearrangement uses TRBV5-1 and TRBJ2-5, with TRBD2 identical over 11 bases. V lost 0 bases, J lost 0 bases, and 4 bases stayed unmatched. CDR1 and CDR2 from the germline V gene are SGHRS and YFSETQ. There are 17 residues in the CDR3. CDR3 bases: TGCGCCAGCAGCTTGGGACTAGCGGGATCCGACCAAGAGACCCAGTACTTC. Its translation: CASSLGLAGSDQETQYF. Looking up the rest from reference TRBV5-1 and TRBJ2-5 gives the full variable domain: KAGVTQTPRYLIKTRGQQVTLSCSPISGHRSVSWYQQTPGQGLQFLFEYFSETQRNKGNFPGRFSGRQFSNSRSEMNVSTLELGDSALYLCASSLGLAGSDQETQYFGPGTRLLVL.